This T cell receptor (beta chain) was captured in a study of PD-L1 blockade in urothelial cancer. The CDR3 has 11 residues. CDR1 and CDR2 (germline): MNHEY, SVGAGI. Trimming at V came to 6 bases and at J to 9 bases, leaving 1 base not matched to a gene. TCR analog templates of synthetic origin were spiked into each PCR. Clones were read by immunoSEQ multiplex PCR, and TCRdb kept only the in-frame ones, dropping some. The table lists about 45,000 clones, 88% of them singletons, with approximately 4.1% in the top ten. This TCR derives from a man older than 75 with urothelial cancer. The V and J genes are TRBV6-5 and TRBJ1-4; TRBD1 matches 7 bases. The source material was PBMCs, sampled around atezolizumab (anti-PD-L1) treatment. The CDR3 DNA is TGTGCCAGCAGACAGGGGCAAAAACTGTTTTTT. It encodes CASRQGQKLFF.